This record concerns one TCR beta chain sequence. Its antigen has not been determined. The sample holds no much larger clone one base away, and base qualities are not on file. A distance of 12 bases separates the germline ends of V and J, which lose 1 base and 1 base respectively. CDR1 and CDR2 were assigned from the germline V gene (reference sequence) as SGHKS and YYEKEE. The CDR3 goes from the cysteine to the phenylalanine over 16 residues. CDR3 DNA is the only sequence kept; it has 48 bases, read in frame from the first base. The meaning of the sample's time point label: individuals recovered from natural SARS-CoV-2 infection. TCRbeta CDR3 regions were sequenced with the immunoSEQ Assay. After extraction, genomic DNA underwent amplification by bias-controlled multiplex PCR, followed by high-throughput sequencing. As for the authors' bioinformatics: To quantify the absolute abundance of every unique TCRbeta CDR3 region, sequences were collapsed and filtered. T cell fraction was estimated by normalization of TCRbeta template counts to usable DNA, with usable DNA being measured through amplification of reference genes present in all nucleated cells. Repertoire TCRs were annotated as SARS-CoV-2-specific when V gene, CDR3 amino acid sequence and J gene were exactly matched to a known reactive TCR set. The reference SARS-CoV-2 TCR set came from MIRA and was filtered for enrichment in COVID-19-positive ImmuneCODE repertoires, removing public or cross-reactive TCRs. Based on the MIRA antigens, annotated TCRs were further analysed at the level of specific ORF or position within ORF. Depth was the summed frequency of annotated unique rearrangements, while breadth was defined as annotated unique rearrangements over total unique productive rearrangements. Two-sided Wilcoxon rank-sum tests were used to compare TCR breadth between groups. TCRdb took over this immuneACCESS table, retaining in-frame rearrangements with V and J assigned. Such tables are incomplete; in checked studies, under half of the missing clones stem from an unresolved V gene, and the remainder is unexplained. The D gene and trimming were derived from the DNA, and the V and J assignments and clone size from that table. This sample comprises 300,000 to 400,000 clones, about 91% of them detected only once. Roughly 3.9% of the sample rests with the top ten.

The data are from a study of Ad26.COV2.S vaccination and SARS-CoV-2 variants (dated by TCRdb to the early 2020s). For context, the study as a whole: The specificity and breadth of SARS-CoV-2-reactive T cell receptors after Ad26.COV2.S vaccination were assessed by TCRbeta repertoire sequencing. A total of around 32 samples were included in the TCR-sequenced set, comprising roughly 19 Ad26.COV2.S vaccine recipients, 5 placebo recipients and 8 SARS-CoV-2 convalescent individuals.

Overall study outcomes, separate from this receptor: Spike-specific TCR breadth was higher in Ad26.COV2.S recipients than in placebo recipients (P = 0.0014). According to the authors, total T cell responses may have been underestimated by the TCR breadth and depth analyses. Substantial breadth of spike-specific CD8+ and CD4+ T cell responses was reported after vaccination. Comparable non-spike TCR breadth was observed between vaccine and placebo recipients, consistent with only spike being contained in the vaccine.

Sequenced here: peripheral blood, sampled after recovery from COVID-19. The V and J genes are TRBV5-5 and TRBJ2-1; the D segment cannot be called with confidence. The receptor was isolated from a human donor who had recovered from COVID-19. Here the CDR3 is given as CASSLLFEQSYNEQFF. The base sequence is TGTGCCAGCAGCTTGCTCTTTGAACAGTCCTACAATGAGCAGTTCTTC. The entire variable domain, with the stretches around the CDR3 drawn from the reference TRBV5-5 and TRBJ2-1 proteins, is DAGVTQSPTHLIKTRGQQVTLRCSPISGHKSVSWYQQVLGQGPQFIFQYYEKEERGRGNFPDRFSARQFPNYSSELNVNALLLGDSALYLCASSLLFEQSYNEQFFGPGTRLTVL.